This T cell receptor (beta chain) was obtained from a study of blood T cell repertoires in COVID-19. At the level of the study: The study drew acute and convalescent COVID-19 samples from the United States, Italy and Spain. From T cells, B-cell-depleted T cells, or PBMCs came the material, which was cDNA or gDNA.

With 2 bases clipped from V and 3 bases from J, the junction kept 1 base outside the gene matches. In germline, CDR1 is SGHKS, CDR2 YYEKEE (reference sequence). This CDR3 comprises 14 residues. Methods used by the authors: Reference gene primer amplification in the assay estimated nucleated cell counts. Sequenced by immunoSEQ multiplex PCR; TCRdb stores in-frame clones only, minus some. For V, J and clone size, that table is used; D and trimming come from the DNA. The sample carries roughly 250,000 clones, under 85% recorded once. The sequencing sample was made of peripheral blood. The genes are TRBV5-5 and TRBJ2-5, with 10 bases lining up with TRBD1. The sequence was obtained from a woman in her 40s with active or convalescent COVID-19. CDR3 bases: TGTGCCAGCAGCTTAGGACAGGGGGAAGAGACCCAGTACTTC. Translation: CASSLGQGEETQYF. The variable domain in full, completed from reference TRBV5-5 and TRBJ2-5, reads DAGVTQSPTHLIKTRGQQVTLRCSPISGHKSVSWYQQVLGQGPQFIFQYYEKEERGRGNFPDRFSARQFPNYSSELNVNALLLGDSALYLCASSLGQGEETQYFGPGTRLLVL.